The 14 T cell receptor beta chains reported below all come from one sample, sequenced in a study of cytomegalovirus exposure and HLA in healthy donors. PCR amplification relied on 60 Vbeta primers (plus 13 Jbeta primers). Repertoires were generated with immunoSEQ multiplex PCR, while TCRdb's copy carries only in-frame clones and drops some. This sample yields a few hundred thousand clones, of which around nine tenths are seen a single time; about 2.3% belongs to the top ten. The sequencing sample was made of PBMCs. The receptors were gathered from a woman under 30 in good health and CMV-seronegative.

V and J are TRBV6-5 and TRBJ2-7, with TRBD1 identical over 7 bases. Per germline, CDR1 MNHEY and CDR2 SVGAGI. The CDR3 length is 13 residues. The V and J ends lost 6 bases and 4 bases, in that order; junction bases with no gene match: 6. The CDR3 loop reads CASSRGGEYEQYF. CDR3 DNA: TGTGCCAGCAGCAGAGGGGGCGAGTACGAGCAGTACTTC.

This chain joins TRBV29-1 and TRBJ2-7; possibly TRBD1 for D (6 bases). The germline CDR1 and CDR2 sequences are SQVTM and ANQGSEA. CDR3 size: 14 residues. V shed 2 bases and J shed 3 bases, with 14 bases lying between them. CDR3 sequence reads: CSVETLDRNYEQYF. DNA for the CDR3: TGCAGCGTTGAAACTTTGGACAGAAACTACGAGCAGTACTTC.

V and J are TRBV6-5 and TRBJ2-1; the D gene is possibly TRBD1 (7 bases). Looked up from germline, CDR1 is MNHEY and CDR2 is SVGAGI. This CDR3 is built from 15 residues. V was clipped by 0 bases and J by 5 bases, with 11 bases between them. This CDR3 is CASSYSFRGDNEQFF. DNA for the CDR3: TGTGCCAGCAGTTACTCGTTCAGGGGGGACAATGAGCAGTTCTTC.

The chain couples TRBV6-1 to TRBJ2-7, with 11 bases fitting TRBD1. In germline, CDR1 is MNHNS, CDR2 SASEGT. V shed 4 bases and J 4 bases; nucleotides not matched to a gene: 9. This CDR3 contains 16 residues. CDR3 sequence: CASSVIGQGARYEQYF. The CDR3 region has the DNA TGTGCCAGCAGTGTAATCGGACAGGGGGCGCGTTACGAGCAGTACTTC.

This clone occurred once. The chain combines TRBV5-4 with TRBJ1-2; weak D call: TRBD1 (5 bases). The length of the CDR3 is 12 residues. V was clipped by 0 bases and J by 13 bases, with 13 bases between them. CDR1 is SGHNT, CDR2 YYREEE, per germline (reference sequence). The CDR3 bases are TGTGCCAGCAGCTTGGGGGAGGGACGTGGCACCTTC. This translates into CASSLGEGRGTF.

CDR3 DNA: TGCGCCAGCAGCTCCGAGGGGGGGGCGGCTGAAGCTTTCTTT. Translating it yields CASSSEGGAAEAFF. The V and J genes are TRBV5-1 and TRBJ1-1, with a possible D match to TRBD1 (6 bases). Germline CDR1 reads SGHRS; CDR2 reads YFSETQ. Trimming cost V 3 bases and J 6 bases, with 15 bases left between them. This CDR3 has 14 residues.

This chain connects TRBV7-6 to TRBJ1-2, with 9 positions matching TRBD1. This CDR3 has 15 amino acids. V shed 5 bases and J 8 bases; nucleotides not matched to a gene: 12. Germline V gene sequence: CDR1 SGHVS, CDR2 FNYEAQ. As DNA, the CDR3 is TGTGCCAGCAGCCTAACAGGGGGCTCCGGGGGAGGCTACACCTTC. Amino acid sequence: CASSLTGGSGGGYTF.

The chain combines TRBV29-1 with TRBJ1-1; TRBD1 might be the D (5 bases). Germline CDR1 is SQVTM and CDR2 is ANQGSEA. V was cut by 5 bases and J by 2 bases, with 18 bases left in between. CDR3 length: 15 amino acids. The CDR3 DNA is TGCAGCGTTACCGGCGTCGGGGGTCCAAACACTGAAGCTTTCTTT. Translated, it gives CSVTGVGGPNTEAFF.

V gene TRBV5-1 combines with J gene TRBJ2-7; tentatively, D is TRBD1 (5 bases). V dropped 4 bases and J dropped 4 bases, with 18 bases sitting between them. The CDR3 covers 15 residues. Germline V gene lookup returns CDR1 SGHRS and CDR2 YFSETQ. The CDR3 loop reads CASSQDSAASYEQYF. Written as DNA, the CDR3 is TGCGCCAGCAGCCAAGACAGTGCCGCCTCATACGAGCAGTACTTC.

The chain employs TRBV14 and TRBJ2-5; D is ambiguous. The J call may be faulty, since TRBJ2-7 better matches the DNA end. Germline CDR1 reads SGHDN; CDR2 reads FVKESK. The CDR3 sequence is 13 residues long. This CDR3 is CASSQVANYEQYF. CDR3 bases: TGTGCCAGCAGCCAAGTCGCCAACTACGAGCAGTACTTC.

This chain joins TRBV27 and TRBJ2-7; no reliable D call. CDR1 and CDR2 from the germline V gene are MNHEY and SMNVEV (reference sequence). The CDR3 runs 12 residues. The V end lost 4 bases, the J end lost 2 bases, and 6 bases lay between the germline ends. The CDR3 nucleotides read TGTGCCAGCAGTTCCGCGACCTACGAGCAGTACTTC. Its translation: CASSSATYEQYF.

J is TRBJ2-1 and V is TRBV2; TRBD1 matches 9 bases. V gave up 6 bases and J gave up 4 bases; unmatched junction bases: 7. Germline-derived CDR1 and CDR2 are SNHLY and FYNNEI. The CDR3 contains 15 residues. The chain's CDR3 is CASSLDRGGYNEQFF. The CDR3 DNA follows: TGTGCCAGCAGCCTGGACAGGGGTGGATACAATGAGCAGTTCTTC.

The chain recombines TRBV9 with TRBJ2-6; D is unresolved. Germline V gives CDR1 SGDLS, CDR2 YYNGEE. This CDR3 has 14 residues. Deletions cut 4 bases from V and 1 base from J, with 6 bases between. CDR3 in amino acids: CASSSLSGANVLTF. The DNA of the CDR3 is TGTGCCAGCAGCTCGTTGTCTGGGGCCAACGTCCTGACTTTC.

Concerning this clone: One end of the junction does not line up with germline, which may come from a read error. This chain links TRBV11-2 with TRBJ2-3, with D unresolved. The V gene's germline CDR1 is SGHAT and CDR2 FQNNGV. This CDR3 comprises 13 residues. CDR3 sequence reads: CASGLGGTDTQYF. CDR3 nucleotide sequence: TGTGCCAGCGGCTTAGGAGGCACAGATACGCAGTATTTT.